Listed below are T cell receptor beta chains from one sample, sequenced in a study of blood T cell repertoires in COVID-19. Some clones are missing from TCRdb's copy, which holds only in-frame ones; the method was immunoSEQ multiplex PCR. Altogether 350,000 to 400,000 clones are present, around 92% being singletons, with the ten largest covering 1.7%. The sequenced sample was PBMCs or T cells enriched from blood (not recorded which). The receptor set was obtained from a young woman who had recovered from COVID-19. Each CDR3 is given without its conserved first and last residue. The order of the fields is V gene, clone size, J gene, CDR3 protein. Clone size is given for some rows only: seen once, a few or many times, or a class if the clone is expanded.

TRBV6-4	once	TRBJ1-5	ASSESGQGNQPQH
TRBV3-1/TRBV3-2	-	TRBJ2-1	ASSQVLGTSGTNEQF
TRBV5-6	-	TRBJ2-3	ASSLPAGYSTDTQY
TRBV27	-	TRBJ1-1	ASSSGQLNTEAF
TRBV3-1/TRBV3-2	-	TRBJ1-6	ASSLRQGASPLH
TRBV30	few	TRBJ1-6	AWSGDTVNSPLH
TRBV7-9	-	TRBJ2-5	ASSMDRGGRETQY
TRBV11-3	-	TRBJ2-7	ASSLFWQGEQY
TRBV27	once	TRBJ1-2	ASSPQAGLYGYT
TRBV27	once	TRBJ1-1	ASSLFAGRGLEAF
TRBV12-3/TRBV12-4	-	TRBJ2-5	ASSFSRETQY
TRBV5-6	-	TRBJ1-3	ASSFLGTAGNTIY
TRBV18	-	TRBJ1-2	ASSLKGQGIGYT
TRBV30	-	TRBJ1-2	ALAPAYGYT
TRBV27	once	TRBJ1-5	ASSFRGQGMGQPQH
TRBV19	few	TRBJ1-6	ASNRGSSPLH
TRBV28	-	TRBJ2-5	ASRGRGRQVQETQY
TRBV5-4	-	TRBJ2-1	ASSSGTGTREQF
TRBV5-5	few	TRBJ2-2	ASSGQGASNTGELF
TRBV28	-	TRBJ2-5	ATQTGRGRRSQETQY
TRBV5-5	-	TRBJ1-4	ASSMALAAANEKLF
TRBV6-6	-	TRBJ2-2	ASRERLAGSTGELF
TRBV7-6	-	TRBJ1-3	ASSLRGGTGNTIY
TRBV7-8	few	TRBJ1-2	ASSSGRQGAGGYT